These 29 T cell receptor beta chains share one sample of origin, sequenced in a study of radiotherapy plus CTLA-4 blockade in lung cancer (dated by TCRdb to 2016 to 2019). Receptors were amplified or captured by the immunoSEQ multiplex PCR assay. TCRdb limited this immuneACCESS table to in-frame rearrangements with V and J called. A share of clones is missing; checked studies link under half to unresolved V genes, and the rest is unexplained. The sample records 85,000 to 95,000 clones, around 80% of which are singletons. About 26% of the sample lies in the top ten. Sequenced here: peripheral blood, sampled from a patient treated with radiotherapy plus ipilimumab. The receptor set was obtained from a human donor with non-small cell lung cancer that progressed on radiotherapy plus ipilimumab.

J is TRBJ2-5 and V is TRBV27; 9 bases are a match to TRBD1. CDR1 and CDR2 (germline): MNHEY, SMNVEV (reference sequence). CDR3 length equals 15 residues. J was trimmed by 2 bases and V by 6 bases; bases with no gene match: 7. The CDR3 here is CASRLQGASQETQYF. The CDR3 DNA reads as TGTGCCAGCAGGCTACAGGGGGCGAGTCAAGAGACCCAGTACTTC.

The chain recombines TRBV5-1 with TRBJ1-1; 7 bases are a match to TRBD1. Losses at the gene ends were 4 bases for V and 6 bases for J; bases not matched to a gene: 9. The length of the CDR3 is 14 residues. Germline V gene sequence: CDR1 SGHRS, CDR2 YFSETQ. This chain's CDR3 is CASSPTGYDPEAFF. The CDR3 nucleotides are TGCGCCAGCAGCCCGACAGGGTACGACCCTGAAGCTTTCTTT. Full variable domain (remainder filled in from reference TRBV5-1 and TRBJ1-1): KAGVTQTPRYLIKTRGQQVTLSCSPISGHRSVSWYQQTPGQGLQFLFEYFSETQRNKGNFPGRFSGRQFSNSRSEMNVSTLELGDSALYLCASSPTGYDPEAFFGQGTRLTVV.

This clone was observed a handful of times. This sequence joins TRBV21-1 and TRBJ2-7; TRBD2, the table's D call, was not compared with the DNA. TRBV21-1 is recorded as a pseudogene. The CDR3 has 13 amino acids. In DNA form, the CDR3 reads TGTGCCAGCAGCGGGGGGTATCACTACGAGCAGTACGTC. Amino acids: CASSGGYHYEQYV.

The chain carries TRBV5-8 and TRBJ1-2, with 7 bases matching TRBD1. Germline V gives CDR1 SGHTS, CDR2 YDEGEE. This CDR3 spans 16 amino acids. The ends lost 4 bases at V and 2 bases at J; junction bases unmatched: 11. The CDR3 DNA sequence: TGTGCCAGCAGCAGAAATCAGGGGGAGGCCAACTATGGCTACACCTTC. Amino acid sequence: CASSRNQGEANYGYTF.

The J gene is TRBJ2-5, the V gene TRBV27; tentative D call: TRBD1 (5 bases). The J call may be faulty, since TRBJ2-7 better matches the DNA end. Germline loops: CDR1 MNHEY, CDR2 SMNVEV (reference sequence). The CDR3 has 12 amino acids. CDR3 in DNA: TGTGCCAGCAGTCCCCAGGGCTACGAGCAGTACTTC. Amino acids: CASSPQGYEQYF.

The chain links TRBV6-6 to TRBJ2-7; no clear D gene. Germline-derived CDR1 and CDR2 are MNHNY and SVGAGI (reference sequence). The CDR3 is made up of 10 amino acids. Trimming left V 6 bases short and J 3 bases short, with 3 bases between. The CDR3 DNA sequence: TGTGCCAGCAGCCACTACGAGCAGTACTTC. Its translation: CASSHYEQYF.

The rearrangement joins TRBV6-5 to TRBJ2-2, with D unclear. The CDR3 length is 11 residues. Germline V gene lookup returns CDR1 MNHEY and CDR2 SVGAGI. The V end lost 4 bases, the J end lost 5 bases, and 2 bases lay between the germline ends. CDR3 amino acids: CASSFTGELFF. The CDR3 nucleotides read TGTGCCAGCAGTTTTACCGGGGAGCTGTTTTTT.

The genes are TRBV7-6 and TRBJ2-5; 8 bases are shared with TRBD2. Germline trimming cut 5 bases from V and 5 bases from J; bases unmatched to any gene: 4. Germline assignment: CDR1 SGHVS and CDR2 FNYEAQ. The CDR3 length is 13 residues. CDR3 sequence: CASSPRLAETQYF. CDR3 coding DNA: TGTGCCAGCAGCCCCCGACTAGCGGAGACCCAGTACTTC.

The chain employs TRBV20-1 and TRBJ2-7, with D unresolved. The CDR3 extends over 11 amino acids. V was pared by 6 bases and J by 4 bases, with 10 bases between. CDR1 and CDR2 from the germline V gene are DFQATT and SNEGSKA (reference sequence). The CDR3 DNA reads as TGCAGTGCCCGTGAATATTACGAGCAGTACTTC. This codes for CSAREYYEQYF.

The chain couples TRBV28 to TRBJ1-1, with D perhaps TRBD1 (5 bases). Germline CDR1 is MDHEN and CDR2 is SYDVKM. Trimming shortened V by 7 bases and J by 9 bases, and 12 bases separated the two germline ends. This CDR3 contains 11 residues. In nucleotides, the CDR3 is TGTGCCAGCAAGGAGGGGATAAAAGCTTTCTTT. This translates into CASKEGIKAFF.

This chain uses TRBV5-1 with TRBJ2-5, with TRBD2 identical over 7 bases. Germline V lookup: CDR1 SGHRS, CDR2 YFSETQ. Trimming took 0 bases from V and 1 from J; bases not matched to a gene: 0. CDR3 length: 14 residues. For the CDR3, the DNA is TGCGCCAGCAGCTTGGCTAGCGGCCAAGAGACCCAGTACTTC. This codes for CASSLASGQETQYF.

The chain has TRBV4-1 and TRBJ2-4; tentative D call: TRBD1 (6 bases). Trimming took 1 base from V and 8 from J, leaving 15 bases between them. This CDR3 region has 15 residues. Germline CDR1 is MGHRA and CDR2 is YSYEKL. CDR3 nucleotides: TGCGCCAGCAGCCAAGCCCCGGCCAGGGGTCACATTCAGTACTTC. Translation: CASSQAPARGHIQYF.

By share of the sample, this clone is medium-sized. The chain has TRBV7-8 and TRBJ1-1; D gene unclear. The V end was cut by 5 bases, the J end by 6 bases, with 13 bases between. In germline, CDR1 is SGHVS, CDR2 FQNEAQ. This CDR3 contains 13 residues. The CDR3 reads CASSPQTGSEAFF. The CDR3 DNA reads TGTGCCAGCAGCCCCCAGACTGGCTCTGAAGCTTTCTTT.

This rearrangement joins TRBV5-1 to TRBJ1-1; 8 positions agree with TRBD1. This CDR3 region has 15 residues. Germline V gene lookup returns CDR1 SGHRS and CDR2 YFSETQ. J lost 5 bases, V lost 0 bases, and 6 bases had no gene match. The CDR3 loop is CASSLADRGGTEAFF. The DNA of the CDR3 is TGCGCCAGCAGCTTGGCCGACAGGGGAGGGACTGAAGCTTTCTTT.

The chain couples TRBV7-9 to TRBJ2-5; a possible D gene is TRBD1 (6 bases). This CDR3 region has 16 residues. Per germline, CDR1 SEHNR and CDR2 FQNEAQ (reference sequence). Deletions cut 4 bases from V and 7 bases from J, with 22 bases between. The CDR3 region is CASSSRKDSDFLTQYF. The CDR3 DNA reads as TGTGCCAGCAGCTCCCGTAAGGACAGCGACTTCTTGACCCAGTACTTC.

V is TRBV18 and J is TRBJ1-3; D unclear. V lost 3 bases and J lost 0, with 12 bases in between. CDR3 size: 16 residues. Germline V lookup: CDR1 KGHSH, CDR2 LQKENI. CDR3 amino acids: CASSPLRQNSGNTIYF. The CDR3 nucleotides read TGTGCCAGCTCACCCCTTCGACAAAACTCTGGAAACACCATATATTTT.

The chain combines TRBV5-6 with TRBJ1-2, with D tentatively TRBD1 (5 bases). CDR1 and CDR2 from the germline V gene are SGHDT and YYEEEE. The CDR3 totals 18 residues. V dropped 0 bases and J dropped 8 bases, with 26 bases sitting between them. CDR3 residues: CASSLEGGTPSQTGGYTF. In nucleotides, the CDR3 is TGTGCCAGCAGCTTGGAAGGAGGGACTCCCTCCCAGACCGGCGGCTACACCTTC.

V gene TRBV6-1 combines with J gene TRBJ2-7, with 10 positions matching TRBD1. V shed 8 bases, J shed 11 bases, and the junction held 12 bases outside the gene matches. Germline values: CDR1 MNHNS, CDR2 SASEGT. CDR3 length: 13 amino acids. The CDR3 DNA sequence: TGTGCCAGCCAAAGCCCGGACAGGGGGTATGAGTACTTC. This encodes CASQSPDRGYEYF.

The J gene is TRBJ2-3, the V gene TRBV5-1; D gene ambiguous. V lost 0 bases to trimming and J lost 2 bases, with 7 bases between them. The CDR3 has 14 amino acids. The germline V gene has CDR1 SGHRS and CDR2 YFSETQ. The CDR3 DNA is TGCGCCAGCAGCTTGGTTAGTATCACAGATACGCAGTATTTT. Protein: CASSLVSITDTQYF. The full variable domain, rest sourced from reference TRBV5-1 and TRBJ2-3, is KAGVTQTPRYLIKTRGQQVTLSCSPISGHRSVSWYQQTPGQGLQFLFEYFSETQRNKGNFPGRFSGRQFSNSRSEMNVSTLELGDSALYLCASSLVSITDTQYFGPGTRLTVL.

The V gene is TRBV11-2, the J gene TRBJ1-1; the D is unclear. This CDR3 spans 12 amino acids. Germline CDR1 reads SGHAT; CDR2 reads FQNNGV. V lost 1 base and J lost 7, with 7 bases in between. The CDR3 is CASSLVGIEAFF. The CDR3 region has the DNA TGTGCCAGCAGCTTAGTAGGCATTGAAGCTTTCTTT.

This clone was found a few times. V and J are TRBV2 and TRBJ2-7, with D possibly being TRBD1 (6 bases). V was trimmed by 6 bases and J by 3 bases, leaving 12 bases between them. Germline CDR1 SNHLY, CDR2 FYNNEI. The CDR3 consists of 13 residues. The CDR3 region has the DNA TGTGCCAGCAGACAGGGTTCCTTCTACGAGCAGTACGTC. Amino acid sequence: CASRQGSFYEQYV.

CDR3 protein: CASRAKSSGKYGEQFF. The CDR3 coding sequence is TGTGCCAGCAGGGCAAAGAGTAGCGGGAAATACGGTGAGCAGTTCTTC. The rearrangement links TRBV27 to TRBJ2-1, with TRBD2 identical over 8 bases. The junction had 16 bases not matched to a gene; V was cut back by 6 bases and J by 9 bases. Germline CDR1 MNHEY, CDR2 SMNVEV (reference sequence). The CDR3 covers 16 residues.

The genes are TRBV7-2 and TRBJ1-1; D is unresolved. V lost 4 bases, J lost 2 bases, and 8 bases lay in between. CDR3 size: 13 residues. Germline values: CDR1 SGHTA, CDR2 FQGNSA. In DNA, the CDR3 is TGTGCCAGCAGCTCCACATACAACACTGAAGCTTTCTTT. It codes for CASSSTYNTEAFF.

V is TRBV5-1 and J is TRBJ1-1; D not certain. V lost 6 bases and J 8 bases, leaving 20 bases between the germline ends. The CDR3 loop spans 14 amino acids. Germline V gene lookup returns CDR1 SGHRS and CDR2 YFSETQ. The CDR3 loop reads CASTDGSGVGEAFF. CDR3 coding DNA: TGCGCCAGCACCGACGGATCCGGGGTGGGGGAAGCTTTCTTT.

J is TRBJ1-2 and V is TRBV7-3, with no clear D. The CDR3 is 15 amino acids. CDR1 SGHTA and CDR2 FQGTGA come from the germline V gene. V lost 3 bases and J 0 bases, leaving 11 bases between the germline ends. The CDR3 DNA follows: TGTGCCAGCAGCTTCATAGGCCAAGCTAACTATGGCTACACCTTC. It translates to CASSFIGQANYGYTF. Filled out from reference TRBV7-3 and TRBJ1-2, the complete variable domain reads GAGVSQTPSNKVTEKGKYVELRCDPISGHTALYWYRQSLGQGPEFLIYFQGTGAADDSGLPNDRFFAVRPEGSVSTLKIQRTERGDSAVYLCASSFIGQANYGYTFGSGTRLTVV.

CDR3 nucleotides: TGTGCCAGCAGCACACAGGGGGGCAACTATGGCTACACCTTC. This gives the protein CASSTQGGNYGYTF. The chain combines TRBV7-9 with TRBJ1-2; TRBD1 agrees at 8 bases. The J segment lost 2 bases and the V segment lost 5 bases, leaving 4 bases of the junction unmatched. CDR3 size: 14 residues. Germline assignment: CDR1 SEHNR and CDR2 FQNEAQ (reference sequence).

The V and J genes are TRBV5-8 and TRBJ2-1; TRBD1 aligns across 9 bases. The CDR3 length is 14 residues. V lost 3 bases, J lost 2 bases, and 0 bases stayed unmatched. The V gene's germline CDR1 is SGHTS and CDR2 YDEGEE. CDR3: CASSWDRAYNEQFF. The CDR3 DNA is TGTGCCAGCAGCTGGGACAGGGCCTACAATGAGCAGTTCTTC.

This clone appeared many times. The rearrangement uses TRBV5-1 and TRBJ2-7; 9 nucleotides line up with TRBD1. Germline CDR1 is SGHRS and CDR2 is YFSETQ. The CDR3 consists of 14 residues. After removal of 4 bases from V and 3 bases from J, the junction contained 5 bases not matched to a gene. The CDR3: CASSQTGQGYEQYF. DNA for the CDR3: TGCGCCAGCAGCCAGACGGGACAGGGCTACGAGCAGTACTTC.

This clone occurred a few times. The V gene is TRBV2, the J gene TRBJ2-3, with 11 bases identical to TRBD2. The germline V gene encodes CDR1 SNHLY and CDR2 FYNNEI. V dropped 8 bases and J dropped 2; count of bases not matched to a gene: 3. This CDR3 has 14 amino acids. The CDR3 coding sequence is TGTGCCAGCTCTAGCGGGAGGTACACAGATACGCAGTATTTT. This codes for CASSSGRYTDTQYF.